The 8 T cell receptor beta chains in this list originate from one sample, sequenced in a study of shared clonotypes between healthy human individuals. Generated by immunoSEQ multiplex PCR, the TCRdb table keeps only in-frame clones and is missing some. The sample lists 560,000 or so clones, about 96% seen once, with 0.11% in the top ten. Naive CD8 cells lacked CD45RO, underwent positive selection for CCR7 and left out terminally differentiated effector memory CD45RA+ cells. Sequencing was done on a sample of naive CD8+ T cells sorted from blood. The receptor source for this set is a woman aged 30 to 39 in good health.

The chain links TRBV4-2 to TRBJ2-7, with D tentatively TRBD1 (5 bases). Germline V gene data show CDR1 as LGHNA and CDR2 as YNFKEQ. This CDR3 has 12 residues. Trimming stripped 6 bases from V and 7 bases from J, with 13 bases between. The CDR3 loop is CASSPGLEEQYF. The CDR3 DNA reads as TGTGCCAGCAGTCCAGGGCTAGAAGAGCAGTACTTC.

This chain joins TRBV13 and TRBJ2-1; 8 nucleotides match TRBD1. Germline V lookup: CDR1 PRHDT, CDR2 FYEKMQ (reference sequence). CDR3 length equals 15 residues. The trim removed 4 bases at V and 5 bases at J, leaving 7 bases unmatched. This CDR3 reads CASSYGRGPDNEQFF. CDR3 DNA: TGTGCCAGCAGCTACGGCAGGGGGCCGGACAATGAGCAGTTCTTC.

The V and J genes are TRBV7-9 and TRBJ2-2; 9 bases agree with TRBD2. The CDR3 extends over 18 amino acids. Per germline, CDR1 SEHNR and CDR2 FQNEAQ (reference sequence). V shed 6 bases and J 5 bases; nucleotides not matched to a gene: 16. CDR3 in amino acids: CASSTTRGGRARTGELFF. The DNA of the CDR3 is TGTGCCAGCAGTACAACCCGGGGCGGGAGGGCCCGTACCGGGGAGCTGTTTTTT. Full variable domain (rest looked up from reference TRBV7-9 and TRBJ2-2): DTGVSQNPRHKITKRGQNVTFRCDPISEHNRLYWYRQTLGQGPEFLTYFQNEAQLEKSRLLSDRFSAERPKGSFSTLEIQRTEQGDSAMYLCASSTTRGGRARTGELFFGEGSRLTVL.

The chain has TRBV9 and TRBJ2-5, with D perhaps TRBD1 or TRBD2 (5 bases each). The J call is doubtful: the DNA matches TRBJ2-7 better. CDR1 is SGDLS and CDR2 is YYNGEE in the germline V gene. This CDR3 comprises 14 residues. CDR3 protein: CASSAGASSYEQYF. The CDR3 DNA reads as TGTGCCAGCAGCGCCGGGGCTAGCTCCTACGAGCAGTACTTC.

This sequence joins TRBV6-5 and TRBJ1-4; 7 positions agree with TRBD1. V was pared by 5 bases and J by 8 bases, with 11 bases of the junction left unmatched. This CDR3 is 15 amino acids long. Germline V gene data show CDR1 as MNHEY and CDR2 as SVGAGI. The CDR3 loop reads CASSASGGMGEKLFF. The CDR3 bases are TGTGCCAGCAGTGCCTCAGGGGGTATGGGAGAAAAACTGTTTTTT.

The gene calls are TRBV11-2 and TRBJ2-2; no reliable D call. Germline-derived CDR1 and CDR2 are SGHAT and FQNNGV. The CDR3 is made up of 15 amino acids. V was trimmed by 5 bases and J by 2 bases, leaving 12 bases between them. The chain's CDR3 is CASSPGTSNTGELFF. CDR3 sequence (DNA): TGTGCCAGCAGCCCCGGAACATCCAACACCGGGGAGCTGTTTTTT.

The genes are TRBV13 and TRBJ1-2, with TRBD1 matching 11 bases. After removal of 5 bases from V and 4 bases from J, the junction contained 3 bases not matched to a gene. Germline CDR1 and CDR2: PRHDT and FYEKMQ (reference sequence). The CDR3 loop spans 14 amino acids. The CDR3 sequence: CASSPGTGGYGYTF. DNA for the CDR3: TGTGCCAGCAGCCCCGGGACAGGGGGCTATGGCTACACCTTC.

This rearrangement joins TRBV7-9 to TRBJ2-4; possible D gene TRBD1, 5 bases. This CDR3 spans 16 amino acids. Germline CDR1 and CDR2: SEHNR and FQNEAQ (reference sequence). The V end was cut by 5 bases, the J end by 6 bases, with 20 bases between. As DNA, the CDR3 is TGTGCCAGCAGCCCGTTCGGGCGCCGTAGGGGAAACATTCAGTACTTC. This gives the protein CASSPFGRRRGNIQYF.